Listed below are T cell receptor beta chains from one sample, sequenced in a study of Ad26.COV2.S vaccination and SARS-CoV-2 variants. Libraries were prepared by immunoSEQ multiplex PCR; TCRdb keeps only in-frame clonotypes and omits some of them. Found here are more than 400,000 clones, roughly 90% of them singletons; the top ten hold about 1.7%. The material was peripheral blood, obtained in a trial of Ad26.COV2.S vaccine versus placebo. These TCRs come from a person between 18 and 59 years old who received the Ad26.COV2.S COVID-19 vaccine or a placebo. The CDR3 runs from the conserved cysteine through the conserved F or W. Fields, in order: J gene, D gene, V gene, clone size, CDR3 DNA, CDR3 protein. D genes are given only for firm matches. Clone sizes are given selectively: once, few, many, or a class where the clone is expanded.

j_gene: TRBJ1-5
d_gene: .
v_gene: TRBV19
abundance: once
CDR3nt: TGTGCCAGTACCAACAAAGGGAGGGAGAACCAGCCCCAGCATTTT
CDR3aa: CASTNKGRENQPQHF

j_gene: TRBJ2-1
d_gene: .
v_gene: TRBV27
abundance: once
CDR3nt: TGTGCCAGCAGCTTAAGGCCCAACTACAATGAGCAGTTCTTC
CDR3aa: CASSLRPNYNEQFF

j_gene: TRBJ2-5
d_gene: .
v_gene: TRBV7-2
abundance: .
CDR3nt: TGTGCCAGCAGCTTAGGTGGGGGGCAAGAGACCCAGTACTTC
CDR3aa: CASSLGGGQETQYF

j_gene: TRBJ1-6
d_gene: TRBD1
v_gene: TRBV10-3
abundance: once
CDR3nt: TGTGCCATCAGTAAAGGATCTGGACAGGGGGCTCGATCGAATTCACCCCTCCACTTT
CDR3aa: CAISKGSGQGARSNSPLHF

j_gene: TRBJ2-7
d_gene: .
v_gene: TRBV6-2/TRBV6-3
abundance: .
CDR3nt: TGTGCCAGCAGTTACGGCGAGCCCCAGTACTTC
CDR3aa: CASSYGEPQYF

j_gene: TRBJ1-6
d_gene: .
v_gene: TRBV21-1
abundance: .
CDR3nt: TGTGCCAGCAGCAAAAGGACAGGCAGCTCCTATAATTCACCCCTCCACTTT
CDR3aa: CASSKRTGSSYNSPLHF

j_gene: TRBJ1-5
d_gene: .
v_gene: TRBV19
abundance: .
CDR3nt: TGTGCCAGTAGTATCCAGAGGTCCAATCAGCCCCAGCATTTT
CDR3aa: CASSIQRSNQPQHF

j_gene: TRBJ2-1
d_gene: TRBD2
v_gene: TRBV3-1/TRBV3-2
abundance: .
CDR3nt: TGTGCCAGCAGTCCGGCTAAGCGGGGGGGCCGTAACCATGAGCAGTTCTTC
CDR3aa: CASSPAKRGGRNHEQFF

j_gene: TRBJ2-7
d_gene: TRBD2
v_gene: TRBV5-6
abundance: .
CDR3nt: TGTGCCAGCAGCTTACTTCGGGGGGGCTCCTACGAGCAGTACTTC
CDR3aa: CASSLLRGGSYEQYF

j_gene: TRBJ2-3
d_gene: .
v_gene: TRBV5-6
abundance: .
CDR3nt: TGTGCCAGCAGCACAGTAAGCTTCCTCACAGATACGCAGTATTTT
CDR3aa: CASSTVSFLTDTQYF

j_gene: TRBJ1-2
d_gene: TRBD1
v_gene: TRBV10-3
abundance: .
CDR3nt: TGTGCCATCAGTGATAAGGGGACAGGGGGAGCGGGCGGCTACACCTTC
CDR3aa: CAISDKGTGGAGGYTF

j_gene: TRBJ2-1
d_gene: TRBD2
v_gene: TRBV7-9
abundance: .
CDR3nt: TGTGCCAGCCGCCACGGCGGGGGGGCCTACAATGAGCAGTTCTTC
CDR3aa: CASRHGGGAYNEQFF

j_gene: TRBJ1-5
d_gene: .
v_gene: TRBV20-1
abundance: .
CDR3nt: TGCAGTGCTTTGACTAATCAGCCCCAGCATTTT
CDR3aa: CSALTNQPQHF

j_gene: TRBJ2-6
d_gene: .
v_gene: TRBV7-2
abundance: .
CDR3nt: TGTGCCAGCAGCTTAAGGGGTAGCTCTGGGGCCAACGTCCTGACTTTC
CDR3aa: CASSLRGSSGANVLTF

j_gene: TRBJ2-5
d_gene: TRBD2
v_gene: TRBV30
abundance: .
CDR3nt: TGTGCCTGGAGTTCCGGACTAGCGGGGGGCTACTTCAAAGAGACCCAGTACTTC
CDR3aa: CAWSSGLAGGYFKETQYF

j_gene: TRBJ1-2
d_gene: .
v_gene: TRBV14
abundance: .
CDR3nt: TGTGCCAGCAGCCAAGTGAAGGTGGCAGGGCCAATGGATGGCTACACCTTC
CDR3aa: CASSQVKVAGPMDGYTF

j_gene: TRBJ2-7
d_gene: .
v_gene: TRBV7-9
abundance: .
CDR3nt: TGTGCCAGCAGCTTAGGTCGGCGAGGCCCGAGCTCCTACGAGCAGTACTTC
CDR3aa: CASSLGRRGPSSYEQYF

j_gene: TRBJ2-3
d_gene: .
v_gene: TRBV6-5
abundance: .
CDR3nt: TGTGCCAGCAGTTACGGAGGGGGGGCCGCGGATACGCAGTATTTT
CDR3aa: CASSYGGGAADTQYF

j_gene: TRBJ1-1
d_gene: .
v_gene: TRBV19
abundance: .
CDR3nt: TGTGCCAGTAGTATCGGGGTTGGCACTGAAGCTTTCTTT
CDR3aa: CASSIGVGTEAFF

j_gene: TRBJ1-1
d_gene: .
v_gene: TRBV6-6
abundance: .
CDR3nt: TGTGCCAGCAGCTCTTGGGCCCGGGAAGCTTTCTTT
CDR3aa: CASSSWAREAFF

j_gene: TRBJ1-5
d_gene: TRBD1
v_gene: TRBV19
abundance: .
CDR3nt: TGTGCCAGTAGTACGACAGGGAATAGCAATCAGCCCCAGCATTTT
CDR3aa: CASSTTGNSNQPQHF

j_gene: TRBJ1-3
d_gene: .
v_gene: TRBV15
abundance: .
CDR3nt: TGTGCCACCAGCAGAACACAGGAGTTCTCTGGAAACACCATATATTTT
CDR3aa: CATSRTQEFSGNTIYF

j_gene: TRBJ2-7
d_gene: .
v_gene: TRBV5-1
abundance: .
CDR3nt: TGCGCCAGCAGCCTAGGACAGACCCTTTACGAGCAGTACTTC
CDR3aa: CASSLGQTLYEQYF

j_gene: TRBJ1-1
d_gene: .
v_gene: TRBV13
abundance: .
CDR3nt: TGTGCCAGCAGCTCGGCTCGGGGGAGCATGAACACTGAAGCTTTCTTT
CDR3aa: CASSSARGSMNTEAFF

j_gene: TRBJ1-2
d_gene: .
v_gene: TRBV27
abundance: .
CDR3nt: TGTGCCAGCAGTCCCAGTCTCAGACTCAACTATGGCTACACCTTC
CDR3aa: CASSPSLRLNYGYTF

j_gene: TRBJ1-1
d_gene: .
v_gene: TRBV5-4
abundance: .
CDR3nt: TGTGCCAGCAGCTCCGGGGGGCTTCGAACATTTGGCGAAGCTTTCTTT
CDR3aa: CASSSGGLRTFGEAFF

j_gene: TRBJ1-1
d_gene: TRBD1
v_gene: TRBV12-3/TRBV12-4
abundance: .
CDR3nt: TGTGCCGGCCAACAGGGGCCGGGGACTGAAGCTTTCTTT
CDR3aa: CAGQQGPGTEAFF

j_gene: TRBJ1-2
d_gene: TRBD1
v_gene: TRBV5-8
abundance: .
CDR3nt: TGTGCCAGCAGAAAGGACAGGAGGGGTTTAGACAACGCTGGCTACACCTTC
CDR3aa: CASRKDRRGLDNAGYTF

j_gene: TRBJ2-5
d_gene: .
v_gene: TRBV10-2
abundance: .
CDR3nt: TGCGCCAGCAGTGAGTCCCCAGCCTTACAAGAGACCCAGTACTTC
CDR3aa: CASSESPALQETQYF

j_gene: TRBJ1-4
d_gene: TRBD1
v_gene: TRBV5-4
abundance: few
CDR3nt: TGTGCCAGCAGCTTCCCCGGGACAGGGGAAGACGAAAAACTGTTTTTT
CDR3aa: CASSFPGTGEDEKLFF

j_gene: TRBJ2-3
d_gene: .
v_gene: TRBV24-1
abundance: .
CDR3nt: TGTGCCACCAGTGATCCTCAGGGGTCAGATACGCAGTATTTT
CDR3aa: CATSDPQGSDTQYF

j_gene: TRBJ2-5
d_gene: .
v_gene: TRBV5-4
abundance: .
CDR3nt: TGTGCCAGCAGCAAACAAGAGACCCAGTACTTC
CDR3aa: CASSKQETQYF

j_gene: TRBJ2-1
d_gene: TRBD2
v_gene: TRBV10-3
abundance: .
CDR3nt: TGTGCCATCAGTGCGCTAGCGGGGAACAATGAGCAGTTCTTC
CDR3aa: CAISALAGNNEQFF

j_gene: TRBJ2-1
d_gene: TRBD1
v_gene: TRBV6-5
abundance: .
CDR3nt: TGTGCCAGCAGTACTACAGGGGGTTGGAATGAGCAGTTCTTC
CDR3aa: CASSTTGGWNEQFF

j_gene: TRBJ1-6
d_gene: .
v_gene: TRBV29-1
abundance: .
CDR3nt: TGCAGCGTGCGGGACACCGGTGGCTCACCCCTCCACTTT
CDR3aa: CSVRDTGGSPLHF

j_gene: TRBJ2-5
d_gene: TRBD2
v_gene: TRBV7-2
abundance: .
CDR3nt: TGTGCCAGCAGCGTTCCCCTTAGCGGGGGCGGGCAAGAGACCCAGTACTTC
CDR3aa: CASSVPLSGGGQETQYF

j_gene: TRBJ2-1
d_gene: TRBD2
v_gene: TRBV9
abundance: .
CDR3nt: TGTGCCAGCAGCCCCAGGACTAGCGGGGGCCTAAGTTACAATGAGCAGTTCTTC
CDR3aa: CASSPRTSGGLSYNEQFF

j_gene: TRBJ1-5
d_gene: TRBD1
v_gene: TRBV19
abundance: .
CDR3nt: TGTGCCAGTAAACTGGACACAGGGGTGGGCGACAATCAGCCCCAGCATTTT
CDR3aa: CASKLDTGVGDNQPQHF

j_gene: TRBJ2-7
d_gene: .
v_gene: TRBV14
abundance: .
CDR3nt: TGTGCCAGCAGCCAAGAGGTTGGTAGCGCCTACGAGCAGTACTTC
CDR3aa: CASSQEVGSAYEQYF

j_gene: TRBJ2-2
d_gene: TRBD1
v_gene: TRBV14
abundance: few
CDR3nt: TGTGCCAGCAGCCAATCCTGGACAGGGGTAGAGACCGGGGAGCTGTTTTTT
CDR3aa: CASSQSWTGVETGELFF

j_gene: TRBJ2-5
d_gene: TRBD2
v_gene: TRBV15
abundance: .
CDR3nt: TGTGCCACCAGAGCGGGACTCCAAGAGACCCAGTACTTC
CDR3aa: CATRAGLQETQYF

j_gene: TRBJ1-6
d_gene: .
v_gene: TRBV13
abundance: few
CDR3nt: TGTGCCAGCAGCTCACGAGGGAATTCACCCCTCCACTTT
CDR3aa: CASSSRGNSPLHF

j_gene: TRBJ1-3
d_gene: .
v_gene: TRBV28
abundance: .
CDR3nt: TGTGCCAGCTCACCCTCTGGAAACACCATATATTTT
CDR3aa: CASSPSGNTIYF

j_gene: TRBJ2-3
d_gene: TRBD2
v_gene: TRBV10-3
abundance: .
CDR3nt: TGTGCCATCAGGGGCTTAGCGGGGGGCCCAGATACGCAGTATTTT
CDR3aa: CAIRGLAGGPDTQYF

j_gene: TRBJ2-7
d_gene: TRBD1
v_gene: TRBV18
abundance: .
CDR3nt: TGTGCCAGCTCACCAGGCGGACAGGGGGTGCAGTACTTC
CDR3aa: CASSPGGQGVQYF

j_gene: TRBJ2-7
d_gene: .
v_gene: TRBV5-1
abundance: .
CDR3nt: TGCGCCAGCAGCTTATGGGACAATCCCTACGAGCAGTACTTC
CDR3aa: CASSLWDNPYEQYF

j_gene: TRBJ2-5
d_gene: .
v_gene: TRBV7-2
abundance: .
CDR3nt: TGTGCCAGCAGCTTAACTAGGCAAGAGACCCAGTACTTC
CDR3aa: CASSLTRQETQYF

j_gene: TRBJ1-1
d_gene: .
v_gene: TRBV27
abundance: .
CDR3nt: TGTGCCAGCTTTGTTCGGACACCCCCTGGAGCTTTCTTT
CDR3aa: CASFVRTPPGAFF

j_gene: TRBJ2-7
d_gene: .
v_gene: TRBV7-2
abundance: .
CDR3nt: TGTGCCAGCAGCTTGTACACCTCCTACGAGCAGTACTTC
CDR3aa: CASSLYTSYEQYF

j_gene: TRBJ1-1
d_gene: .
v_gene: TRBV7-2
abundance: .
CDR3nt: TGTGCCAGCAGCTTAGGAGGAGGCACTGAAGCTTTCTTT
CDR3aa: CASSLGGGTEAFF

j_gene: TRBJ2-1
d_gene: TRBD1
v_gene: TRBV6-5
abundance: .
CDR3nt: TGTGCCAGCAGTTACGGGAGACAGGGGGCTTACAATGAGCAGTTCTTC
CDR3aa: CASSYGRQGAYNEQFF

j_gene: TRBJ2-7
d_gene: .
v_gene: TRBV19
abundance: .
CDR3nt: TGTGCCAGTAGTCAGAGGGAAGACGAGCAGTACTTC
CDR3aa: CASSQREDEQYF

j_gene: TRBJ2-2
d_gene: .
v_gene: TRBV4-3
abundance: .
CDR3nt: TGCGCCAGCAGCCAACCCCCTGGATTGGGGGGCACCGGGGAGCTGTTTTTT
CDR3aa: CASSQPPGLGGTGELFF

j_gene: TRBJ2-2
d_gene: .
v_gene: TRBV6-5
abundance: .
CDR3nt: TGTGCCAGCAGTTACGCTCCTTCGGGGAACACCGGGGAGCTGTTTTTT
CDR3aa: CASSYAPSGNTGELFF

j_gene: TRBJ2-2
d_gene: .
v_gene: TRBV2
abundance: .
CDR3nt: TGTGCCAGCAGCGGGGGCTACTTGAACACCGGGGAGCTGTTTTTT
CDR3aa: CASSGGYLNTGELFF

j_gene: TRBJ2-1
d_gene: TRBD2
v_gene: TRBV10-1
abundance: .
CDR3nt: TGCGCCAGCAGTGAGCGGGGGGTTTACAATGAGCAGTTCTTC
CDR3aa: CASSERGVYNEQFF

j_gene: TRBJ2-2
d_gene: .
v_gene: TRBV27
abundance: .
CDR3nt: TGTGCCAGCAGTTCCCTCCCCAGGGTAGAGAACACCGGGGAGCTGTTTTTT
CDR3aa: CASSSLPRVENTGELFF